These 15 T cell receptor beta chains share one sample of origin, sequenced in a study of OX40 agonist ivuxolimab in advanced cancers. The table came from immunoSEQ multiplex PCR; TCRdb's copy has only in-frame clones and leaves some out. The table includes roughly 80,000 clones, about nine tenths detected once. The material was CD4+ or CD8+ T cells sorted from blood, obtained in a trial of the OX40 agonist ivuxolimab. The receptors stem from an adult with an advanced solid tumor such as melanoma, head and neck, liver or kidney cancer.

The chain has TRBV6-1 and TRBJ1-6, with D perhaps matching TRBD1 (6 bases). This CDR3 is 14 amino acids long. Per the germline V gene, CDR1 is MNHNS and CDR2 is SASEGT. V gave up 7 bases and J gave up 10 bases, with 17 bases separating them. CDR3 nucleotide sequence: TGTGCCAGCACCTTAGACAGGAATAGGTCACCCCTCCACTTT. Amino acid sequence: CASTLDRNRSPLHF.

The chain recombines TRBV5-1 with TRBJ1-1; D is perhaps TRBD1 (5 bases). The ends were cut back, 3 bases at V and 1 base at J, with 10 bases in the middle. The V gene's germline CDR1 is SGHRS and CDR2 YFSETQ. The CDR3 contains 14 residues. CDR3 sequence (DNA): TGCGCCAGCAGCTGGGGACGGGGGAACACTGAAGCTTTCTTT. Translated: CASSWGRGNTEAFF.

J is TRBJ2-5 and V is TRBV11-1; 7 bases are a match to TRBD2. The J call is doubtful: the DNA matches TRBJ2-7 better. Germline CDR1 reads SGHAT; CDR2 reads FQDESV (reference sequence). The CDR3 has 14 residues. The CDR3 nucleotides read TGTGCCAGCAGCCCCAACCGGGAGGCGTACGAGCAGTACTTC. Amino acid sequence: CASSPNREAYEQYF.

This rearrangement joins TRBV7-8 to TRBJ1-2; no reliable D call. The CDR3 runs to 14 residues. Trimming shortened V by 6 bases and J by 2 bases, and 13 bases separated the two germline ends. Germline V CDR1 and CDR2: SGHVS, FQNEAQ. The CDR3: CASSYVPANYGYTF. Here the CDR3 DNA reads TGTGCCAGCAGTTACGTCCCGGCGAACTATGGCTACACCTTC.

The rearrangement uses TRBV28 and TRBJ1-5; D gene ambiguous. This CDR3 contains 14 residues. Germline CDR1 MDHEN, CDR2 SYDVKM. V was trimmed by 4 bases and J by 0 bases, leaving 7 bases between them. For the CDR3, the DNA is TGTGCCAGCAGTTCGCCGGGTAGCAATCAGCCCCAGCATTTT. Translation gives CASSSPGSNQPQHF.

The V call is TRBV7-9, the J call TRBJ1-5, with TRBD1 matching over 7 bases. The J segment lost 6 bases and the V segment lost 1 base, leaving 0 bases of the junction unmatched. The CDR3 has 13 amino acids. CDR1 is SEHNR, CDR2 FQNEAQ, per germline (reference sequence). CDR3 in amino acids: CASSLDRGQPQHF. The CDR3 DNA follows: TGTGCCAGCAGCTTAGACAGGGGTCAGCCCCAGCATTTT.

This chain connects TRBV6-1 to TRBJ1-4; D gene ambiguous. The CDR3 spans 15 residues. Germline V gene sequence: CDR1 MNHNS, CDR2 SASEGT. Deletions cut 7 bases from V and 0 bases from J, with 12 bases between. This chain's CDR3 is CASKPYGATNEKLFF. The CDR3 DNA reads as TGTGCCAGCAAGCCATACGGAGCAACTAATGAAAAACTGTTTTTT.

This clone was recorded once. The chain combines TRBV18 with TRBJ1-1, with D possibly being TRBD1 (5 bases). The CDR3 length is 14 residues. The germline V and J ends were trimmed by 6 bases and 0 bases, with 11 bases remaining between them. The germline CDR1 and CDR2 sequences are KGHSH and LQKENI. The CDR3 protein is CASSLDSLNTEAFF. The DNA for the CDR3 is TGTGCCAGCTCTCTCGACAGCTTGAACACTGAAGCTTTCTTT.

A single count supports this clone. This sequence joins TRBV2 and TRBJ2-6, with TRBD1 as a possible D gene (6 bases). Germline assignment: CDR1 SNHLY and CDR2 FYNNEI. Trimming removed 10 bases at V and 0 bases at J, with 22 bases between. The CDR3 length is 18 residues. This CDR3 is CAKTTGSSGSSGANVLTF. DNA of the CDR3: TGTGCCAAAACCACAGGGTCAAGCGGCTCCTCTGGGGCCAACGTCCTGACTTTC.

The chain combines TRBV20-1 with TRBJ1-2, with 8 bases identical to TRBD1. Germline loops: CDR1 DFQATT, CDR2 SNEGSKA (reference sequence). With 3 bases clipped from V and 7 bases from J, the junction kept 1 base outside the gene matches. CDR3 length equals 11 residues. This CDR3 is CSARDRVGYTF. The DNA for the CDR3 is TGCAGTGCTAGGGACAGGGTTGGCTACACCTTC.

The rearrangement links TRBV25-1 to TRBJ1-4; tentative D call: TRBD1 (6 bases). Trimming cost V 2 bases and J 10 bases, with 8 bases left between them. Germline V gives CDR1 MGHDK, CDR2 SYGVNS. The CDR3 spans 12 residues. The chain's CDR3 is CASSEQGLKLFF. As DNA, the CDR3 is TGTGCCAGCAGTGAACAGGGGTTAAAACTGTTTTTT.

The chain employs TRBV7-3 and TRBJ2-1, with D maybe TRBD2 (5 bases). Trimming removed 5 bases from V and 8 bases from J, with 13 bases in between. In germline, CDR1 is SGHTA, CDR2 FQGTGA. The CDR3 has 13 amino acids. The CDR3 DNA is TGTGCCAGCAGCCTACAGACCGGGGATGAGCAGTTCTTC. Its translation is CASSLQTGDEQFF.

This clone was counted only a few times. The CDR3 coding sequence is TGTGCAAGTCAGCGGGAGTTGACTAGCACAGATACGCAGTATTTT. Residues: CASQRELTSTDTQYF. The chain links TRBV5-4 to TRBJ2-3; the match to TRBD2 covers 8 bases. The CDR3 has 15 amino acids. Germline V gene sequence: CDR1 SGHNT, CDR2 YYREEE (reference sequence).

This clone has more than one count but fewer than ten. Here the CDR3 reads CAISESNTEAFF. The CDR3 DNA sequence: TGTGCCATCAGCGAATCGAACACTGAAGCTTTCTTT. This chain links TRBV10-3 with TRBJ1-1; D not certain. Trimming left V 6 bases short and J 1 base short, with 6 bases between. Germline lookup yields CDR1 ENHRY and CDR2 SYGVKD. The CDR3 has 12 amino acids.

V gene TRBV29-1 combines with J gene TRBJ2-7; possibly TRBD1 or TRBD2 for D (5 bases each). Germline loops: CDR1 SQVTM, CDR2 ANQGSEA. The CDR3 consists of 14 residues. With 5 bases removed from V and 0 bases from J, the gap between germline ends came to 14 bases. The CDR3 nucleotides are TGCAGCGTTCCAGGGATGGGGAGCTCCTACGAGCAGTACTTC. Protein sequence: CSVPGMGSSYEQYF.